This T cell receptor beta chain was retrieved from a study of CD8 T cells in ankylosing spondylitis. Details on this clonotype: Its specificity is unknown.

MiXCR was run by TCRdb on the 5' RACE reads, yielding one entry per CDR3 protein. The profile shows 290,000 or so distinct CDR3 sequences, less than 25% of them singletons. V dropped 7 bases and J dropped 5 bases, with 17 bases sitting between them. The CDR3 length is 14 residues. Germline V CDR1 and CDR2: SNHLY, FYNNEI. Study-wide points: Disease-linked clones reportedly concentrated significantly in matched ankylosing spondylitis synovial fluid.

The genes are TRBV2 and TRBJ2-5; perhaps TRBD2 as D (7 bases). Sequencing was carried out using blood, either unsorted or a sorted T cell fraction (not recorded which). This TCR was sampled from a female donor with ankylosing spondylitis or in good health (not recorded which). The CDR3 is CASKNKGGRETQYF. The CDR3 DNA sequence: TGTGCCAGCAAGAATAAGGGGGGGAGGGAGACCCAGTACTTC.